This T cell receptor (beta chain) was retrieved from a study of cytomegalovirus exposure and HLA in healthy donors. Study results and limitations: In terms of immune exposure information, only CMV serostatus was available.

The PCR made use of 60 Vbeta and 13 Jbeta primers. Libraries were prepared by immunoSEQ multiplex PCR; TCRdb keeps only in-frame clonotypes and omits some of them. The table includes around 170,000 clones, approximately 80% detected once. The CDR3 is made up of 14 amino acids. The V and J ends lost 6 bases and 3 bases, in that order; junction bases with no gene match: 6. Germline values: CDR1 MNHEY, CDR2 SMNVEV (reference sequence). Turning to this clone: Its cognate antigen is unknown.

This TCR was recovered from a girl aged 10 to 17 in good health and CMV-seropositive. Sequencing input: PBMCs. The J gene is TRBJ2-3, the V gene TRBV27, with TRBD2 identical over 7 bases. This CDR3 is CASRGLEVTDTQYF. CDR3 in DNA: TGTGCCAGCAGAGGACTAGAAGTAACAGATACGCAGTATTTT.